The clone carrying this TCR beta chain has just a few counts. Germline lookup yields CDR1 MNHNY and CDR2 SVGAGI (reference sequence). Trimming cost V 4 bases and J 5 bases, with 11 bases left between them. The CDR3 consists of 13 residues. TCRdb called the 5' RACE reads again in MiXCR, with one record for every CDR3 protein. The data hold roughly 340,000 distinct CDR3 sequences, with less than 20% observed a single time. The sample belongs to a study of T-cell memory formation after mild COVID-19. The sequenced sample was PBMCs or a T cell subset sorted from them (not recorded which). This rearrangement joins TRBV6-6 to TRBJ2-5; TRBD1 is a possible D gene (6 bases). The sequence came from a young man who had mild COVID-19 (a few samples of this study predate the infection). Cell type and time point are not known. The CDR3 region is CASSWTERETQYF. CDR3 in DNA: TGTGCCAGCAGTTGGACAGAGAGGGAGACCCAGTACTTC.